This TCR beta chain was identified during a study of OX40 agonist ivuxolimab in advanced cancers. Background on the study: Dosing consisted of intravenous ivuxolimab at 0.01 to 10 mg/kg every 2 weeks. Findings of the study overall: Blood T cells, both CD4+ and CD8+, expanded clonally by week 6 at 0.1 to 3.0 mg/kg.

The data were produced by immunoSEQ multiplex PCR, yet TCRdb's version contains in-frame clones alone and is incomplete. The sample shows about 120,000 clones, about 94% of them seen only once. Of note for this clone: Its antigen is currently unknown.

Losses at the gene ends were 5 bases for V and 8 bases for J; bases not matched to a gene: 16. The CDR3 length is 17 residues. Germline CDR1 reads SGHTS; CDR2 reads YDEGEE. The specimen comprised CD4+ or CD8+ T cells sorted from blood, sampled in a trial of the OX40 agonist ivuxolimab. The rearrangement uses TRBV5-8 and TRBJ2-1; 10 bases are a match to TRBD2. This receptor was taken from an adult with an advanced solid tumor such as melanoma, head and neck, liver or kidney cancer. The chain's CDR3 is CASSPMKISGGIDEQFF. CDR3 bases: TGTGCCAGCAGTCCAATGAAAATTAGCGGGGGGATCGATGAGCAGTTCTTC.